This T cell receptor (beta chain) was profiled in a study of glioma-infiltrating T cells after dendritic cell vaccination (dated by TCRdb to 2016 to 2018). Looking at the study overall: A cohort of approximately 15 glioblastoma patients from Phase I and II dendritic cell vaccination trials was included, of whom 9 were newly diagnosed and 6 had recurrent disease. The vaccine consisted of monocyte-derived dendritic cells cultured approximately seven days with IL-4 and GM-CSF, then pulsed overnight with autologous tumor lysate. Patients received three intradermal dendritic cell vaccine injections at biweekly intervals in the arm below the axilla. Autologous tumor lysate-pulsed dendritic cell vaccination was administered to the patients between about 2003 and 2013. In glioblastoma patients vaccinated with dendritic cells, deep sequencing of TCR beta CDR3 regions served to measure tumor-infiltrating lymphocyte content and to compare repertoires between tumor and blood. Survival after dendritic cell vaccination was correlated with TCR sequencing metrics such as TIL content and the overlap between tumor and blood repertoires. Here is what the overall study found, with its caveats: The cohort was small and heterogeneous, and full blood and tumor sets were available for few patients, with initial-recurrent tumor pairs available for even fewer patients. The response model built on TCR overlap across three groups was characterized as speculative, with prospective validation still needed. No direct relationship between TCR clonality and survival was found, suggesting that a diverse polyclonal response may matter. Longer time to progression and overall survival after dendritic cell vaccination were predicted by higher estimated pretreatment TIL content.

About this clone itself: Its antigen has not been determined. No per-base quality is available; no much larger clone lies one base away.

Patients were selected for having adequate residual fresh-frozen tumor tissue and more than two years of available survival data. Molecular status otherwise varied across the glioblastoma patients, but none of them carried an isocitrate dehydrogenase mutation. PBMC were collected before vaccination, two weeks after the third vaccination, and at tumor progression if progression occurred. The Qiagen DNeasy Blood extraction Kit was used to extract genomic DNA. The immunoSEQ assay amplified TCRB CDR3 regions from approximately 2 micrograms of genomic DNA, or from all available DNA when less than that amount was available. Multiplex PCR used 60 forward primers for TCR V beta segments and 13 reverse primers for J beta segments. To estimate reads per starting template, synthetic control templates were spiked into each sample at limiting dilution. The Illumina HiSeq System generated 87 bp sequencing reads. Per the authors' processing: PCR and sequencing errors were removed by a nearest neighbor algorithm that merged closely related sequences. TCR overlap was measured as the percentage of unique tumor TCR beta sequences that were also present in the peripheral blood of the same patient. TCRdb's version of the immuneACCESS table is confined to in-frame rearrangements and falls short of the full clone set. An unresolved V gene accounts for under half of the shortfall where checked; the remainder is of unknown origin. D and trimming come from the DNA, and the V and J calls and clone size come from that table. This sample lists under 130,000 clones; 80% to 90% were detected once. About an eighth of the sample lies in the top ten.

Reading from cysteine to phenylalanine, the CDR3 counts 15 amino acids. Only the CDR3 DNA is retained, 45 bases long and in frame from the first base. Sequences MGHRA (CDR1) and YSYEKL (CDR2) are obtained from the germline V gene. V and J are trimmed by 3 bases and 6 bases, and the gene matches miss 10 bases of the junction. The specimen comprised blood, sampled before dendritic cell vaccination. The rearrangement joined TRBV4-1 to TRBJ1-2; TRBD1 aligns with 7 central bases. This TCR was recovered from a human donor with glioblastoma. The nucleotide sequence reads TGCGCCAGCAGCCAGGGCCGACAGGGACTTAATGGCTACACCTTC. Its protein product is CASSQGRQGLNGYTF.